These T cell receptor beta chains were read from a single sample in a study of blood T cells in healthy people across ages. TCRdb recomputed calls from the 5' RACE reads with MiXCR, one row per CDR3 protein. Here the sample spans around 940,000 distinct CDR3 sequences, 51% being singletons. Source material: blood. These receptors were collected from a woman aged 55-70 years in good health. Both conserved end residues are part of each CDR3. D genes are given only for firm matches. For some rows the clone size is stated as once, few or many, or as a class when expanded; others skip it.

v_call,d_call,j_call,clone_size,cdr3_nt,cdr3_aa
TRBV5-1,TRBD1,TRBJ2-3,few,TGCGCCAGCAGCCGGGACAGGGACTGGACAGATACGCAGTATTTT,CASSRDRDWTDTQYF
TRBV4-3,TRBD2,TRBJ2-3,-,TGCGCCAGCAGCCAAGATCGGACTAGCGGGAGAGGTACGCAGTATTTT,CASSQDRTSGRGTQYF
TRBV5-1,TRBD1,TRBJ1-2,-,TGCGCCAGCAGCTCGCAGATTCAGGGGGCCCATGGCTACACCTTC,CASSSQIQGAHGYTF
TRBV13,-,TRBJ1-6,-,TGTGCCAGCAGCTTACTCACAGGGAATTCACCCCTCCACTTT,CASSLLTGNSPLHF
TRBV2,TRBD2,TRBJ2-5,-,TGTGCCAGCAGCCCCGCCCCGACTAGCGGGACATGGGAGACCCAGTACTTC,CASSPAPTSGTWETQYF
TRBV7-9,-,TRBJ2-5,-,TGTGCCAGCAGCGGGCCAGGACAGGGAGGGCAGTACTTC,CASSGPGQGGQYF
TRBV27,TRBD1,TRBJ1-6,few,TGTGCCAGCAGTTCCGCCCCAGGGGGTGGTAATTCACCCCTCCACTTT,CASSSAPGGGNSPLHF
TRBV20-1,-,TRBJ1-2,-,TGCAGTGCAACGGGACAAACGCACTATGGCTACACCTTC,CSATGQTHYGYTF
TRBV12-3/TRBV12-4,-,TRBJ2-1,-,TGTGCCAGCAGTTTAGAGACCACGAGCTCCTACAATGAGCAGTTCTTC,CASSLETTSSYNEQFF
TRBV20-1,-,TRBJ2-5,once,TGCAGTGCTAGAGACGGAGGGGTAACTAATGAGCAGTACTTC,CSARDGGVTNEQYF
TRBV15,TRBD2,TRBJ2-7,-,TGTGCCACCAGCAGAATAGCGGGAGGCTCCTACGAGCAGTACTTC,CATSRIAGGSYEQYF
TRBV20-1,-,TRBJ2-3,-,TGCAGTGCTATTGAGACTAACACAGATACGCAGTATTTT,CSAIETNTDTQYF
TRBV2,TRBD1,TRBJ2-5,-,TGTGCCATCCTAGACAGGGGTGTTGAGACCCAGTACTTC,CAILDRGVETQYF
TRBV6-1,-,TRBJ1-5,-,TGTGCCAGCAGTGAAGGGTTGCAGGGTAATCAGCCCCAGCATTTT,CASSEGLQGNQPQHF
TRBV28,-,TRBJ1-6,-,TGTGCCAGCAGCCTACCCCGACAGGCGGCCACCACCCTCCACTTT,CASSLPRQAATTLHF
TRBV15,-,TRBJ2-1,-,TGTGCCACCAGCAGAGATGCCTACCTGGAGCAGTTCTTC,CATSRDAYLEQFF